Presented here are 27 T cell receptor beta chains from one specimen sequenced in a study of sequential checkpoint blockade in melanoma. The treatment: randomized to nivolumab then ipilimumab (arm A) or the reverse (arm B). Generated by immunoSEQ multiplex PCR, the TCRdb table keeps only in-frame clones and is missing some. This sample yields 9,500 to 15,000 clones, of which nearly 80% are seen a single time; less than 75% belongs to the top ten. The sample here was CD8+ T cells sorted from blood (inferred from file names), taken from a patient given nivolumab and ipilimumab in sequence. All receptors derive from a human donor with melanoma.

This chain links TRBV6-5 with TRBJ2-3; 7 nucleotides align to TRBD1. Germline V gene data show CDR1 as MNHEY and CDR2 as SVGAGI. V gave up 4 bases and J gave up 1 base; unmatched junction bases: 2. CDR3 length equals 14 residues. CDR3 protein: CASSSGTGTDTQYF. DNA of the CDR3: TGTGCCAGCAGTTCCGGGACAGGCACAGATACGCAGTATTTT.

The rearrangement joins TRBV19 to TRBJ1-5, with D possibly matching TRBD1 (5 bases). Germline assignment: CDR1 LNHDA and CDR2 SQIVND (reference sequence). V was pared by 5 bases and J by 3 bases, with 11 bases between. The CDR3 loop spans 14 amino acids. The DNA of the CDR3 is TGTGCCAGTAGTCCCCCGACAGACAATCAGCCCCAGCATTTT. Protein sequence: CASSPPTDNQPQHF. The whole variable domain, filled in from reference TRBV19 and TRBJ1-5, reads DGGITQSPKYLFRKEGQNVTLSCEQNLNHDAMYWYRQDPGQGLRLIYYSQIVNDFQKGDIAEGYSVSREKKESFPLTVTSAQKNPTAFYLCASSPPTDNQPQHFGDGTRLSIL.

The rearrangement uses TRBV11-3 and TRBJ2-1; D gene uncertain. This CDR3 has 13 residues. The germline V gene has CDR1 SGHNT and CDR2 YENEEA. With 5 bases removed from V and 5 bases from J, the gap between germline ends came to 10 bases. The CDR3 DNA reads TGTGCCAGCAGCCCCCAACTTAACAATGAGCAGTTCTTC. This encodes CASSPQLNNEQFF.

V usage is TRBV5-5 and J usage is TRBJ2-7; no firm D call. CDR3 size: 14 residues. Germline V gene data show CDR1 as SGHKS and CDR2 as YYEKEE (reference sequence). V lost 1 base and J 2 bases, leaving 10 bases between the germline ends. The CDR3 loop is CASSLYAETYEQYF. The CDR3 DNA sequence: TGTGCCAGCAGCTTGTACGCAGAAACCTACGAGCAGTACTTC.

The chain is built from TRBV5-4 and TRBJ2-7; the match to TRBD1 covers 10 bases. The germline CDR1 and CDR2 sequences are SGHNT and YYREEE (reference sequence). With V trimmed by 4 bases and J by 7 bases, 8 bases remained unmatched. This CDR3 region has 14 residues. DNA for the CDR3: TGTGCCAGCAGCGCCCGACAGGGGGCGCAGGAGCAGTACTTC. Residues: CASSARQGAQEQYF.

The chain joins TRBV30 to TRBJ1-1; D is ambiguous. The V and J ends lost 3 bases and 2 bases respectively, with 7 bases between them. The CDR3 runs to 12 residues. In germline, CDR1 is GTSNPN, CDR2 SVGIG (reference sequence). The CDR3 sequence is CAWSVGNTEAFF. The CDR3 nucleotides read TGTGCCTGGAGCGTCGGTAACACTGAAGCTTTCTTT.

The gene calls are TRBV5-4 and TRBJ2-7; perhaps TRBD2 as D (6 bases). This CDR3 has 13 residues. The germline CDR1 and CDR2 sequences are SGHNT and YYREEE (reference sequence). Trimming left V 4 bases short and J 5 bases short, with 13 bases between. Written as DNA, the CDR3 is TGTGCCAGCAGCCCAACTAGCATCCACGAGCAGTACTTC. It encodes CASSPTSIHEQYF.

The chain combines TRBV19 with TRBJ2-1, with a weak D call TRBD2 (5 bases). The CDR3 is 15 residues long. The V gene lost 5 bases and the J gene lost 0 bases, with 11 bases spanning the gap. CDR1 and CDR2 from the germline V gene are LNHDA and SQIVND (reference sequence). CDR3 coding DNA: TGTGCCAGTAGTCGGACTTCGAGCTCCTACAATGAGCAGTTCTTC. Translating it yields CASSRTSSSYNEQFF.

V is TRBV27 and J is TRBJ2-7, with TRBD2 matching over 8 bases. Per germline, CDR1 MNHEY and CDR2 SMNVEV (reference sequence). The CDR3 has 15 amino acids. Germline trimming cut 5 bases from V and 3 bases from J; bases unmatched to any gene: 9. CDR3 region: CASSHPSGRRYEQYF. CDR3 nucleotides: TGTGCCAGCAGTCACCCTAGCGGGCGACGCTACGAGCAGTACTTC.

The chain carries TRBV19 and TRBJ1-2, with D possibly being TRBD1 (6 bases). The germline V gene encodes CDR1 LNHDA and CDR2 SQIVND (reference sequence). Trimming left V 3 bases short and J 3 bases short, with 20 bases between. The CDR3 loop spans 17 amino acids. CDR3 in amino acids: CASSMFTQGISDYGYTF. In DNA, the CDR3 is TGTGCCAGTAGTATGTTTACGCAGGGGATTTCAGACTATGGCTACACCTTC. Based on the CDR3 plus reference TRBV19 and TRBJ1-2, the full variable domain is DGGITQSPKYLFRKEGQNVTLSCEQNLNHDAMYWYRQDPGQGLRLIYYSQIVNDFQKGDIAEGYSVSREKKESFPLTVTSAQKNPTAFYLCASSMFTQGISDYGYTFGSGTRLTVV.

The V gene is TRBV28, the J gene TRBJ2-7, with a possible D match to TRBD1 (5 bases). Trimming removed 3 bases at V and 4 bases at J, with 19 bases between. The CDR3 totals 16 residues. Germline values: CDR1 MDHEN, CDR2 SYDVKM. The CDR3 DNA reads as TGTGCCAGCAGTTTTTATCGGCTAGGGGAAAAATACGAGCAGTACTTC. It codes for CASSFYRLGEKYEQYF. Full variable domain (missing parts from reference TRBV28 and TRBJ2-7): DVKVTQSSRYLVKRTGEKVFLECVQDMDHENMFWYRQDPGLGLRLIYFSYDVKMKEKGDIPEGYSVSREKKERFSLILESASTNQTSMYLCASSFYRLGEKYEQYFGPGTRLTVT.

This clone showed up just a few times. V and J are TRBV19 and TRBJ2-1, with 8 bases identical to TRBD2. Per the germline V gene, CDR1 is LNHDA and CDR2 is SQIVND (reference sequence). This CDR3 region has 15 residues. Trimming at V came to 1 base and at J to 6 bases, leaving 5 bases not matched to a gene. CDR3 sequence reads: CASSIGTSGGNEQFF. The CDR3 coding sequence is TGTGCCAGTAGTATAGGAACTAGCGGCGGCAATGAGCAGTTCTTC.

J is TRBJ1-5 and V is TRBV7-9; D is undetermined. The germline V gene encodes CDR1 SEHNR and CDR2 FQNEAQ (reference sequence). The V and J ends lost 5 bases and 0 bases respectively, with 14 bases between them. This CDR3 is built from 16 residues. CDR3 loop: CASSATSSYSNQPQHF. The CDR3 coding sequence is TGTGCCAGCAGCGCTACCTCCTCTTATAGCAATCAGCCCCAGCATTTT.

This chain uses TRBV9 with TRBJ1-1; D is perhaps TRBD1 (5 bases). This CDR3 region has 13 residues. Germline assignment: CDR1 SGDLS and CDR2 YYNGEE. Trimming left V 1 base short and J 6 bases short, with 10 bases between. The CDR3 nucleotides are TGTGCCAGCAGCGTAAGTCAGGGCCCTGAAGCTTTCTTT. It yields the protein CASSVSQGPEAFF. Full variable domain (rest looked up from reference TRBV9 and TRBJ1-1): DSGVTQTPKHLITATGQRVTLRCSPRSGDLSVYWYQQSLDQGLQFLIQYYNGEERAKGNILERFSAQQFPDLHSELNLSSLELGDSALYFCASSVSQGPEAFFGQGTRLTVV.

This clone has more than one count but fewer than ten. The CDR3 DNA sequence: TGTGCCAGCAGTTTAGAGGGGCTAGCGGGAGCCACCGGGGAGCTGTTTTTT. It encodes CASSLEGLAGATGELFF. The chain joins TRBV9 to TRBJ2-2, with TRBD2 identical over 10 bases. Trimming at V came to 5 bases and at J to 4 bases, leaving 11 bases not matched to a gene. CDR1 and CDR2 (germline): SGDLS, YYNGEE. This CDR3 has 17 amino acids.

The V and J genes are TRBV6-5 and TRBJ2-7; weak D call: TRBD1 (5 bases). Germline V gene lookup returns CDR1 MNHEY and CDR2 SVGAGI. CDR3 length equals 13 residues. V was clipped by 6 bases and J by 0 bases, with 9 bases between them. In DNA, the CDR3 is TGTGCCAGCAGACAGGTGAGCTCCTACGAGCAGTACTTC. Translating gives CASRQVSSYEQYF.

The chain has TRBV6-5 and TRBJ1-2; D call uncertain. The CDR3 sequence is 13 residues long. Trimming removed 3 bases at V and 0 bases at J, with 5 bases between. The germline V gene encodes CDR1 MNHEY and CDR2 SVGAGI. The CDR3 loop reads CASSYSSNYGYTF. CDR3 coding DNA: TGTGCCAGCAGTTATTCCTCTAACTATGGCTACACCTTC.

V gene TRBV4-3 combines with J gene TRBJ2-2, with TRBD2 matching 9 bases. Germline CDR1 reads LGHNA; CDR2 reads YSLEER. Trimming at V came to 3 bases and at J to 7 bases, leaving 9 bases not matched to a gene. The CDR3 contains 16 residues. The CDR3 here is CASSHFVAGAVGELFF. The CDR3 nucleotides read TGCGCCAGCAGCCATTTTGTAGCGGGAGCGGTCGGGGAGCTGTTTTTT.

The chain uses TRBV28 and TRBJ2-7, with D maybe TRBD1 (6 bases). Trimming removed 2 bases at V and 4 bases at J, with 15 bases between. This CDR3 has 15 amino acids. Germline CDR1 is MDHEN and CDR2 is SYDVKM. CDR3 loop: CASSLRDTSSYEQYF. The CDR3 nucleotides read TGTGCCAGCAGTTTACGGGACACGAGTAGTTACGAGCAGTACTTC.

The rearrangement joins TRBV4-3 to TRBJ2-1, with TRBD2 identical over 13 bases. V gave up 1 base and J gave up 0 bases; unmatched junction bases: 9. The germline V gene encodes CDR1 LGHNA and CDR2 YSLEER. This CDR3 has 20 residues. CDR3 amino acids: CASSQAPGLAGLSSYNEQFF. The CDR3 DNA follows: TGCGCCAGCAGCCAAGCCCCGGGACTAGCGGGACTAAGCTCCTACAATGAGCAGTTCTTC.

This chain joins TRBV4-2 and TRBJ2-7, with 13 nucleotides matching TRBD2. Germline V gene data show CDR1 as LGHNA and CDR2 as YNFKEQ. V lost 4 bases and J lost 6; bases outside the gene matches: 3. The CDR3 runs 14 residues. The CDR3 nucleotides read TGTGCCAGCAGCCCCGGACTAGCGGGAGCCGAGCAGTACTTC. It encodes CASSPGLAGAEQYF.

The genes are TRBV12-5 and TRBJ2-3; TRBD2 is a possible D gene (7 bases). The CDR3 length is 15 residues. The germline V and J ends were trimmed by 7 bases and 4 bases, with 18 bases remaining between them. The V gene's germline CDR1 is LGHNT and CDR2 FRNRAP. The CDR3 reads CASAQGTGGSDTQYF. CDR3 in DNA: TGTGCTAGTGCCCAGGGGACGGGAGGCTCAGATACGCAGTATTTT. Filled out from reference TRBV12-5 and TRBJ2-3, the complete variable domain reads DARVTQTPRHKVTEMGQEVTMRCQPILGHNTVFWYRQTMMQGLELLAYFRNRAPLDDSGMPKDRFSAEMPDATLATLKIQPSEPRDSAVYFCASAQGTGGSDTQYFGPGTRLTVL.

In its sample, this clone was seen once. This chain links TRBV6-6 with TRBJ1-1, with D possibly matching TRBD1 (6 bases). V lost 7 bases to trimming and J lost 6 bases, with 21 bases between them. Germline V gene sequence: CDR1 MNHNY, CDR2 SVGAGI (reference sequence). The CDR3 length is 15 residues. Here the CDR3 DNA reads TGTGCCAGCACCATAGGGCAGGGGAGAATTGCTGAAGCTTTCTTT. Translation: CASTIGQGRIAEAFF.

J is TRBJ2-5 and V is TRBV18, with a weak D call TRBD1 (5 bases). In germline, CDR1 is KGHSH, CDR2 LQKENI. V lost 3 bases, J lost 4 bases, and 21 bases lay in between. CDR3 length equals 17 residues. For the CDR3, the DNA is TGTGCCAGCTCACCTCGATTGACAGTTACAAAGGGAGAGACCCAGTACTTC. Its protein product is CASSPRLTVTKGETQYF.

The CDR3 loop is CASILGRNEQFF. The CDR3 coding sequence is TGTGCCAGCATATTAGGGAGGAACGAGCAGTTCTTC. This chain uses TRBV7-2 with TRBJ2-1; D is possibly TRBD2 (6 bases). This CDR3 is 12 amino acids long. V was trimmed by 7 bases and J by 10 bases, leaving 14 bases between them. Germline CDR1 and CDR2: SGHTA and FQGNSA.

The rearrangement links TRBV6-4 to TRBJ1-5; D is unresolved. V was shortened by 3 bases and J by 0 bases, with 9 bases between the two germline ends. The V gene's germline CDR1 is MRHNA and CDR2 SNTAGT. The CDR3 is made up of 15 amino acids. The CDR3 reads CASSESIDSNQPQHF. DNA for the CDR3: TGTGCCAGCAGTGAAAGCATTGATAGCAATCAGCCCCAGCATTTT.

This chain uses TRBV7-9 with TRBJ1-2, with TRBD1 matching over 9 bases. J gave up 3 bases and V 1 base, and 6 bases lay outside the gene matches. This CDR3 spans 16 amino acids. CDR1 and CDR2 from the germline V gene are SEHNR and FQNEAQ (reference sequence). CDR3 sequence (DNA): TGTGCCAGCAGCTTAGGGGGACAGGGAATACACTATGGCTACACCTTC. Translation gives CASSLGGQGIHYGYTF.